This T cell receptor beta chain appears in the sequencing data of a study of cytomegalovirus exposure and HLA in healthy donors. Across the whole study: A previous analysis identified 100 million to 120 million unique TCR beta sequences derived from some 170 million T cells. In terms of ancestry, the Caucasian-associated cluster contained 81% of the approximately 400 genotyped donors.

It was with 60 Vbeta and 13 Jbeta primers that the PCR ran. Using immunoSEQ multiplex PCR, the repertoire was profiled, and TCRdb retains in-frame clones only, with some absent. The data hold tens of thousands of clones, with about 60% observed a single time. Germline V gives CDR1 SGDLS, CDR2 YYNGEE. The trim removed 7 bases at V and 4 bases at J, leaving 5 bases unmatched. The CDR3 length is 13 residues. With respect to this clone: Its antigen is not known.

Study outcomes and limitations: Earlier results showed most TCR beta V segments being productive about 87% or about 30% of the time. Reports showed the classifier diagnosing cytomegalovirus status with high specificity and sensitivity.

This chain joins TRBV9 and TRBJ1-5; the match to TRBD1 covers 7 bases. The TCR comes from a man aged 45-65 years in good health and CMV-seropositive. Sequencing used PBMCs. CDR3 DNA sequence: TGTGCCAGCGGCCGGGACAGTAATCAGCCCCAGCATTTT. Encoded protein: CASGRDSNQPQHF. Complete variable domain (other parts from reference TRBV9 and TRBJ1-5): DSGVTQTPKHLITATGQRVTLRCSPRSGDLSVYWYQQSLDQGLQFLIQYYNGEERAKGNILERFSAQQFPDLHSELNLSSLELGDSALYFCASGRDSNQPQHFGDGTRLSIL.